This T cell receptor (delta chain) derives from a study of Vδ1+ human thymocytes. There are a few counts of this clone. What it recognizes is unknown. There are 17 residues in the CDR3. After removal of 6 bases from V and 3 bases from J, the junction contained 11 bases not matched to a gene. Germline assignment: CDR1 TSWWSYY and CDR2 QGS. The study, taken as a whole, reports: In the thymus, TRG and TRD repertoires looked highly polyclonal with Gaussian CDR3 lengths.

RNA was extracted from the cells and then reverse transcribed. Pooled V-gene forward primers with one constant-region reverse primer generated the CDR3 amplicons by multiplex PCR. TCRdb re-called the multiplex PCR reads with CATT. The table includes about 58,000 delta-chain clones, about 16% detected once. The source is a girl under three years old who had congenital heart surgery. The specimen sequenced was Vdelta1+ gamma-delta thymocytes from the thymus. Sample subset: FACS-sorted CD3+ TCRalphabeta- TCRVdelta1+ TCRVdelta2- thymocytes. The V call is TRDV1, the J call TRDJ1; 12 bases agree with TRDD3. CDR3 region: CALGHYGYWGIPDKLIF. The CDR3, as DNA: TGTGCTCTTGGACACTACGGGTACTGGGGGATACCCGATAAACTCATCTTT.